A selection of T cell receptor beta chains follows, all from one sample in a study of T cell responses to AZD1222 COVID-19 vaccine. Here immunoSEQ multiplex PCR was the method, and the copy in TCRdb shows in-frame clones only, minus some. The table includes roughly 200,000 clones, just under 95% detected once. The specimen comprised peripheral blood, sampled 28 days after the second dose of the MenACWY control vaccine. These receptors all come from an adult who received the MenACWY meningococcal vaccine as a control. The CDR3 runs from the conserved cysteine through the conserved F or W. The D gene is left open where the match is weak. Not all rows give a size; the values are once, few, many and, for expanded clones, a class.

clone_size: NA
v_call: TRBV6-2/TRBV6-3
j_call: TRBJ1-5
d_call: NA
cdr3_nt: TGTGCCAGCAGTAGCCTGTCTAGGGACCAGCATTTT
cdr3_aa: CASSSLSRDQHF

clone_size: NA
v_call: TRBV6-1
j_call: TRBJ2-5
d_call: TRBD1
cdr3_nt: TGTGCCAGCAGTGAAATTGGGGGACAGGGTTTTGAGACCCAGTACTTC
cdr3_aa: CASSEIGGQGFETQYF

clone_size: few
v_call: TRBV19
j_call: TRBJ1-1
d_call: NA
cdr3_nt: TGTGCCAGTAGTGTTAGGGGGACTGAAGCTTTCTTT
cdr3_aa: CASSVRGTEAFF

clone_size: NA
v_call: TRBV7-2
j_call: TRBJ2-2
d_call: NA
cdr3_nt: TGTGCCAGCAGCTTAGCGCTAGTCGGCACCGGGGAGCTGTTTTTT
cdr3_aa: CASSLALVGTGELFF

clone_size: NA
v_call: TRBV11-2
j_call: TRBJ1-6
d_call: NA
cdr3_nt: TGTGCCAGCAGCTTCCGGGCACCCCTCCACTTT
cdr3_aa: CASSFRAPLHF

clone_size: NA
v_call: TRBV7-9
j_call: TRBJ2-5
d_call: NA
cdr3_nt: TGTGCCAGCAGCTTAGGACGGAACCAAGAGACCCAGTACTTC
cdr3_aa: CASSLGRNQETQYF

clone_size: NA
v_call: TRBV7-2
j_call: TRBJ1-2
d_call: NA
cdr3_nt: TGTGCCAGCAGCTCGGAGCCTAAAGCCTATGGCTACACCTTC
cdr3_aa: CASSSEPKAYGYTF

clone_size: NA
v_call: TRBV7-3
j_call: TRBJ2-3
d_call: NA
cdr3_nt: TGTGCCAGCAGCCCTACCCGGACAGATACGCAGTATTTT
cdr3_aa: CASSPTRTDTQYF

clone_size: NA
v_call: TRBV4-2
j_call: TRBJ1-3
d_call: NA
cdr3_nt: TGTGCCAGCAGCCCCCGGGCGGGCTACTCTGGAAACACCATATATTTT
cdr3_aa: CASSPRAGYSGNTIYF

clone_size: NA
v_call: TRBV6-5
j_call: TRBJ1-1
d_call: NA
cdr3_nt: TGTGCCAGCAGTTACGTTGGGGGCTCGAACACTGAAGCTTTCTTT
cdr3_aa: CASSYVGGSNTEAFF

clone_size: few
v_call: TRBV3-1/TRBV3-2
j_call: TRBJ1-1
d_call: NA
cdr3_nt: TGTGCCAGCCTAATTACAGGGAGCACTGAAGCTTTCTTT
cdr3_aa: CASLITGSTEAFF

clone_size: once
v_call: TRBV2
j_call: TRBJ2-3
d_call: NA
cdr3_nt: TGTGCCAGCCGGACTGGTCGCACAGATACGCAGTATTTT
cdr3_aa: CASRTGRTDTQYF

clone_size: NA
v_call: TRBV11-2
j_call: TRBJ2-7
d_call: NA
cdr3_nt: TGTGCCAGCAGCGGCCATCCGGATCGGAACCACGAGCAGTACTTC
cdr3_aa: CASSGHPDRNHEQYF

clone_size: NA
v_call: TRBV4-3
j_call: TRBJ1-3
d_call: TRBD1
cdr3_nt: TGCGCCAGCAGCCTTGAAATGGGACAGAGCTCTGGAAACACCATATATTTT
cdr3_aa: CASSLEMGQSSGNTIYF

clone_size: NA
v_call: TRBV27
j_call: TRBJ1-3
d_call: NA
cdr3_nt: TGTGCCAGCAGTTTATCAGCCTCCAACACCATATATTTT
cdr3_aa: CASSLSASNTIYF

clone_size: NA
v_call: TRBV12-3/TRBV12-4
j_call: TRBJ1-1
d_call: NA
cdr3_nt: TGTGCCAGCAGTTTTGGGGCGGGGGCTGAAGCTTTCTTT
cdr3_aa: CASSFGAGAEAFF

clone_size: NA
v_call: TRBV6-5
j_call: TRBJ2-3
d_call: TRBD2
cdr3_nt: TGTGCCAGCAGTTCCCCCTACGGGGGGGCCCAGTATTTT
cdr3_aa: CASSSPYGGAQYF

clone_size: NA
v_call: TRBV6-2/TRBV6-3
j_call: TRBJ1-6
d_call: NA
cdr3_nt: TGTGCCAGCAGTTTTTCCCTCCCCAGGGGTTCACCCCTCCACTTT
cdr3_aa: CASSFSLPRGSPLHF

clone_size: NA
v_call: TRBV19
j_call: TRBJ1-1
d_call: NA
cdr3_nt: TGTGCCAGTAGTCGCCACAGCTCCTCGGTCACTGAAGCTTTCTTT
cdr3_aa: CASSRHSSSVTEAFF

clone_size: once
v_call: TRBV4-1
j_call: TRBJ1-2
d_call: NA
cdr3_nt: TGCGCCAGCAGCCAAGCGGACCGAGACTATGGCTACACCTTC
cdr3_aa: CASSQADRDYGYTF

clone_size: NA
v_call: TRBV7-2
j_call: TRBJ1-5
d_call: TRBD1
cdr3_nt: TGTGCCAGCAGCCCCATCGGGACAGGCTATCAGCCCCAGCATTTT
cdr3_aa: CASSPIGTGYQPQHF

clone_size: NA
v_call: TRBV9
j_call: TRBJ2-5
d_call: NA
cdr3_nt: TGTGCCAGCAGCCCTCAACCAACAGGGCAAGAGACCCAGTACTTC
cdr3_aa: CASSPQPTGQETQYF

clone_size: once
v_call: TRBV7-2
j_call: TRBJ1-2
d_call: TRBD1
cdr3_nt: TGTGCCAGCAGCTTAGCAAGCCGAGGGGGCGCGGTAGGCTACACCTTC
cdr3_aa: CASSLASRGGAVGYTF

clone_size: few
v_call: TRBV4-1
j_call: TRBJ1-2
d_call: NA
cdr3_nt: TGCGCCAGCAGCCAAGGCCCGGGCCTCGGACATGGCTACACCTTC
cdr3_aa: CASSQGPGLGHGYTF

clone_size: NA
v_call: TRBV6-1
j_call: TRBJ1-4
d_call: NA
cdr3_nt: TGTGCCAGCAGTGAGGTCGGGATACCAACTAATGAAAAACTGTTTTTT
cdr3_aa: CASSEVGIPTNEKLFF

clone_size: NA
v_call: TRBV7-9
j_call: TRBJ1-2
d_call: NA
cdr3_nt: TGTGCCAGCAACTCAGTCTGGACTGAGGGCTATGGCTACACCTTC
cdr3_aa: CASNSVWTEGYGYTF

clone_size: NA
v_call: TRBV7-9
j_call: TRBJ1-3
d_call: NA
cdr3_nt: TGTGCCAGCAGCTTAGAACTCTCTGGAAACACCATATATTTT
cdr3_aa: CASSLELSGNTIYF

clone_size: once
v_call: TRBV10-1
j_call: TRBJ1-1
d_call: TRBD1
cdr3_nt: TGCGCCAGCAGGAAGGGACAGGGGGGCACTGAAGCTTTCTTT
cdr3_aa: CASRKGQGGTEAFF

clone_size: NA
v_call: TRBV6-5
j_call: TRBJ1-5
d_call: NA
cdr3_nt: TGTGCCAGCAGTTATATGGGTGCAGGTAACAATCAGCCCCAGCATTTT
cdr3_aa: CASSYMGAGNNQPQHF

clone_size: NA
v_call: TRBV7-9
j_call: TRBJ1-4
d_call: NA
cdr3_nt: TGTGCCAGCTCTTGGGTAGATGAAAAACTGTTTTTT
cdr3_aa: CASSWVDEKLFF

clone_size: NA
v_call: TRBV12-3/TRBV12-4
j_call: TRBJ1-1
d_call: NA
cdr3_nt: TGTGCCAGCTCAAAGGTTGGGCTCACTGAAGCTTTCTTT
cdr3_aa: CASSKVGLTEAFF

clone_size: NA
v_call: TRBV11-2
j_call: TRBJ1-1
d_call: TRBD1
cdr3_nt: TGTGCCAGCACCTATACGACAGGGGGTTACACTGAAGCTTTCTTT
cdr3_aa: CASTYTTGGYTEAFF

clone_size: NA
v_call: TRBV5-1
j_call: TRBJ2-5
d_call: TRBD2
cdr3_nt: TGCGCCAGCAGCCTATTGACTAGCGGGGGGGCGGGGACCCAGTACTTC
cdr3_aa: CASSLLTSGGAGTQYF

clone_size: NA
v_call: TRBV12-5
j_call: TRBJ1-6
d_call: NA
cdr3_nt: TGTGCTAGTGGTTCGGACGGGGGCGATAATTCACCCCTCCACTTT
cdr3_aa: CASGSDGGDNSPLHF

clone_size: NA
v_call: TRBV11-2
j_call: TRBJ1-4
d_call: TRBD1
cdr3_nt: TGTGCCAGCAGCCCCGGGACAGGGGTATTTAGGGAAAAACTGTTTTTT
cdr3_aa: CASSPGTGVFREKLFF

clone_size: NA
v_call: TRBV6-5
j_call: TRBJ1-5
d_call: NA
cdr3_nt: TGTGCCAGCAGTTACTTGAGGGATAGCAATCAGCCCCAGCATTTT
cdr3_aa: CASSYLRDSNQPQHF

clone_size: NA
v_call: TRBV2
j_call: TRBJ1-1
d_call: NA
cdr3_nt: TGTGCCAGCAACAGCAGGCGAGGCACTGAAGCTTTCTTT
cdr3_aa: CASNSRRGTEAFF

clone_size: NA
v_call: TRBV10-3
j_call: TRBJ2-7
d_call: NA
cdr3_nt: TGTGCCATCAGATCAGGGTTCCCGGCCTCCTACGAGCAGTACTTC
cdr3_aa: CAIRSGFPASYEQYF

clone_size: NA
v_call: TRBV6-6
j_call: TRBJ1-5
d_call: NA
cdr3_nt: TGTGCCAGCAGTTACGGACAATGGAGTGGCAATCAGCCCCAGCATTTT
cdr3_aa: CASSYGQWSGNQPQHF

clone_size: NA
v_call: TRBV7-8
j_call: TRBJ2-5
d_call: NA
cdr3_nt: TGTGCCAGCAGCTCCCAGGACGGCTCCGCCCAGTACTTC
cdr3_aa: CASSSQDGSAQYF

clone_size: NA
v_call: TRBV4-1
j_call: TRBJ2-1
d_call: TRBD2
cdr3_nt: TGCGCCAGCAGCCAGAGCCCGGGGGGGGGCTCCTACAATGAGCAGTTCTTC
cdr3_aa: CASSQSPGGGSYNEQFF

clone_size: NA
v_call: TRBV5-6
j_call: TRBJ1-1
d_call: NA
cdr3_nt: TGTGCCAGCAGCTACTGGGACCGCTTGAACACTGAAGCTTTCTTT
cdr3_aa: CASSYWDRLNTEAFF

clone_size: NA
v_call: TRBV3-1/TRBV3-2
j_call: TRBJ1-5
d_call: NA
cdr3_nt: TGTGCCAGCAGCCAAGATCTAGTCAATCAGCCCCAGCATTTT
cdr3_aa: CASSQDLVNQPQHF

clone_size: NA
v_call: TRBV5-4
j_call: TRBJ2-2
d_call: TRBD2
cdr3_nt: TGTGCCAGCAGCGGGACTAGCGGGGGGTTCGGCGGGGAGCTGTTTTTT
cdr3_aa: CASSGTSGGFGGELFF

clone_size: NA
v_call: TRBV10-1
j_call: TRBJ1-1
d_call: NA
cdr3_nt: TGCGCCAGCAGTGAGAGACTGGGACTCGAAGCTTTCTTT
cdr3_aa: CASSERLGLEAFF

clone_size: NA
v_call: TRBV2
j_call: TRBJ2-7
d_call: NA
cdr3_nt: TGTGCCAGCAGTGGGGCCATTAACTACGAGCAGTACTTC
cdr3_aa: CASSGAINYEQYF